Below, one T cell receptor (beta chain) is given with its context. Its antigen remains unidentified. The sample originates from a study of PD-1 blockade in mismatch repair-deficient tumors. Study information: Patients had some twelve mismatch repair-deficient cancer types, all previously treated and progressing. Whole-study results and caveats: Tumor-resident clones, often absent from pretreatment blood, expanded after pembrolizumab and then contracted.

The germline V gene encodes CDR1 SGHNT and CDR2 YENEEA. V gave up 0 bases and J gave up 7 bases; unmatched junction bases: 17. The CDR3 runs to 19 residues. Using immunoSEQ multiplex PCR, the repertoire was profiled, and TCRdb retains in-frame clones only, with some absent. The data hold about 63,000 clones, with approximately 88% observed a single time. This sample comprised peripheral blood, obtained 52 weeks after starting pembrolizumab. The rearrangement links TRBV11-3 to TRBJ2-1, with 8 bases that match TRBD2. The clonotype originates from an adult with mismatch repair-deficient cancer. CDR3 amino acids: CASSLEVTIRAGVPNEQFF. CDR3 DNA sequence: TGTGCCAGCAGCTTAGAGGTGACGATCAGAGCGGGAGTTCCAAATGAGCAGTTCTTC.